The 3 T cell receptor beta chains listed next were all sequenced from one sample in a study of CD8 T cells in Susac syndrome. Roughly 0.45 to 1 ug RNA was reverse transcribed with random hexamers. TCRdb re-derived calls from the immunoSEQ multiplex PCR reads in MiXCR, one entry per CDR3 protein. Among some 57,000 distinct CDR3 sequences listed, roughly nine tenths were seen once. Sample: CD8+ T cells from PBMCs. The receptors derive from a human donor in good health.

The V and J genes are TRBV7-9 and TRBJ1-5; D may be TRBD1 (5 bases). This CDR3 is 14 amino acids long. The germline V and J ends were trimmed by 2 bases and 7 bases, with 12 bases remaining between them. Germline-derived CDR1 and CDR2 are SEHNR and FQNEAQ (reference sequence). The DNA for the CDR3 is TGTGCCAGCAGCTTATCCAGGGTCGGGCAGCCCCAGCATTTT. It encodes CASSLSRVGQPQHF.

The chain couples TRBV4-1 to TRBJ2-2; 9 bases line up with TRBD1. The CDR3 is made up of 18 amino acids. V lost 0 bases and J lost 0; bases outside the gene matches: 5. Germline-derived CDR1 and CDR2 are MGHRA and YSYEKL. CDR3 coding DNA: TGCGCCAGCAGCCAAGAACGGGGGACAGGGACGAACACCGGGGAGCTGTTTTTT. Translated: CASSQERGTGTNTGELFF.

The gene calls are TRBV13 and TRBJ1-1; perhaps TRBD1 as D (5 bases). CDR3 length: 14 amino acids. Trimming took 5 bases from V and 5 from J, leaving 15 bases between them. Germline CDR1 reads PRHDT; CDR2 reads FYEKMQ (reference sequence). The CDR3 DNA is TGTGCCAGCAGCGGGGCCTCCCCCGAGACTGAAGCTTTCTTT. As protein: CASSGASPETEAFF.